This T cell receptor (beta chain) comes out of a study of T cells in Graves' hyperthyroidism and ophthalmopathy. This clonotype was detected ten times or more. Looked up from germline, CDR1 is KGHSH and CDR2 is LQKENI. The CDR3 consists of 13 residues. The V end was cut by 11 bases, the J end by 2 bases, with 15 bases between. RNA transcripts gave rise to amplified TCR beta CDR3 regions. During a first-round RT-PCR of the TCR CDR3, the HTBI primer set was used. A single record per CDR3 protein comes from TCRdb applying MiXCR to the multiplex PCR reads. The sample includes 600,000 to 750,000 distinct CDR3 sequences, around a sixth of them seen just once.

This receptor was taken from a man over 45 with Graves' hyperthyroidism. Sequencing was performed on blood. The chain employs TRBV18 and TRBJ1-1, with D tentatively TRBD1 (5 bases). The CDR3, as DNA: TGTGCCGCCACTGCAGGGATCAACACTGAAGCTTTCTTT. This sequence encodes CAATAGINTEAFF.